The 24 T cell receptor beta chains reported below all come from one sample, sequenced in a study of T cell responses to AZD1222 COVID-19 vaccine (dated by TCRdb to the early 2020s). Library method: the immunoSEQ multiplex PCR assay. The table comes from immuneACCESS by way of TCRdb, which keeps in-frame sequences with V and J called. Part of the clones is missing from these tables; in studies checked, under half for an unresolved V gene and the rest for unknown reasons. The sample has around 180,000 clones on record, almost 90% of them singletons. The top ten hold approximately 0.49% of the sample. The time point label for this specimen denotes: baseline before first vaccination. The sample consisted of peripheral blood, taken on day 0 of AZD1222 vaccination. All receptors derive from an adult in good health.

This clone has only one observation. This chain uses TRBV5-1 with TRBJ2-7; 10 bases line up with TRBD2. CDR1 is SGHRS and CDR2 is YFSETQ in the germline V gene. This CDR3 spans 17 amino acids. J lost 5 bases, V lost 1 base, and 12 bases had no gene match. The DNA for the CDR3 is TGCGCCAGCAGCTTGCCCGCGGCTAGCGGGAGAGTCGACGAGCAGTACTTC. The encoded protein is CASSLPAASGRVDEQYF.

This chain joins TRBV5-1 and TRBJ1-1; D remains ambiguous. V shed 0 bases and J shed 1 base, with 10 bases lying between them. The germline gives CDR1 SGHRS, CDR2 YFSETQ. CDR3 size: 15 residues. The CDR3 DNA reads TGCGCCAGCAGCTTGGACGGCAGGCAGAACACTGAAGCTTTCTTT. Protein sequence: CASSLDGRQNTEAFF.

CDR3 bases: TGTGCCAGCAGCAGGGACGGGTATCAGCCCCAGCATTTT. This sequence encodes CASSRDGYQPQHF. The V gene is TRBV27, the J gene TRBJ1-5, with a possible D match to TRBD1 (5 bases). Germline CDR1 MNHEY, CDR2 SMNVEV (reference sequence). V lost 6 bases, J lost 5 bases, and 11 bases lay in between. The CDR3 totals 13 residues.

V is TRBV6-5 and J is TRBJ1-3; 9 nucleotides align to TRBD1. V gave up 10 bases and J gave up 4 bases; unmatched junction bases: 2. CDR1 is MNHEY and CDR2 is SVGAGI in the germline V gene. The CDR3 contains 12 residues. The DNA of the CDR3 is TGTGCCAACAGGGGGCTCGGAAACACCATATATTTT. Protein sequence: CANRGLGNTIYF.

This chain connects TRBV7-3 to TRBJ1-1; possibly TRBD1 for D (5 bases). Trimming took 5 bases from V and 6 from J, leaving 10 bases between them. CDR1 is SGHTA, CDR2 FQGTGA, per germline. The CDR3 contains 12 residues. CDR3 sequence (DNA): TGTGCCAGCAGCGCCGGGACCCCTGAAGCTTTCTTT. Amino acid sequence: CASSAGTPEAFF.

The rearrangement uses TRBV19 and TRBJ1-5, with TRBD1 matching 7 bases. The CDR3 loop spans 16 amino acids. Per the germline V gene, CDR1 is LNHDA and CDR2 is SQIVND (reference sequence). After removal of 7 bases from V and 2 bases from J, the junction contained 11 bases not matched to a gene. CDR3 nucleotide sequence: TGTGCCAGTATCGATGGAGGGGGCGGCCGCAATCAGCCCCAGCATTTT. This gives the protein CASIDGGGGRNQPQHF.

This rearrangement joins TRBV6-5 to TRBJ1-6; D may be TRBD1 (6 bases). The CDR3 contains 13 residues. The V end lost 9 bases, the J end lost 5 bases, and 11 bases lay between the germline ends. Germline V CDR1 and CDR2: MNHEY, SVGAGI. The DNA for the CDR3 is TGTGCCAGTCGACAGGTCAATAATTCACCCCTCCACTTT. This encodes CASRQVNNSPLHF.

This chain links TRBV6-5 with TRBJ2-7; D not resolved. The CDR3 is made up of 14 amino acids. V lost 0 bases and J 7 bases, leaving 13 bases between the germline ends. Per germline, CDR1 MNHEY and CDR2 SVGAGI. In nucleotides, the CDR3 is TGTGCCAGCAGTTACTCGGTAGGGCCTCGGGAGCAGTACTTC. It translates to CASSYSVGPREQYF.

The chain carries TRBV12-3 or TRBV12-4 and TRBJ1-1; D gene uncertain. V gave up 5 bases and J gave up 6 bases, with 10 bases separating them. The CDR3 spans 12 residues. The chain's CDR3 is CASSPRWAEAFF. CDR3 coding DNA: TGTGCCAGCAGTCCTCGATGGGCTGAAGCTTTCTTT.

The chain uses TRBV19 and TRBJ2-1, with TRBD2 matching 9 bases. Germline lookup yields CDR1 LNHDA and CDR2 SQIVND (reference sequence). The CDR3 is 14 residues long. V dropped 5 bases and J dropped 2; count of bases not matched to a gene: 1. The CDR3 region is CASSASGTYNEQFF. DNA of the CDR3: TGTGCCAGTAGTGCTAGCGGGACCTACAATGAGCAGTTCTTC.

This clone was picked up a small number of times. The CDR3 nucleotides are TGCGCCAGCAGTGAGTCGCGGACTAGCGGGGCCGGGGAGCTGTTTTTT. Amino acid sequence: CASSESRTSGAGELFF. The V call is TRBV10-1, the J call TRBJ2-2, with TRBD2 matching over 12 bases. There are 16 residues in the CDR3. Unmatched junction bases numbered 2, after V lost 0 bases and J lost 6 bases. Germline assignment: CDR1 WNHNN and CDR2 SYGVQD (reference sequence).

The chain uses TRBV7-9 and TRBJ2-7, with D perhaps matching TRBD1 or TRBD2 (5 bases each). The V end lost 5 bases, the J end lost 2 bases, and 19 bases lay between the germline ends. This CDR3 comprises 16 residues. CDR1 and CDR2 (germline): SEHNR, FQNEAQ (reference sequence). CDR3 DNA: TGTGCCAGCAGCCCACCGGAGAGTCGAGGGGCCTACGAGCAGTACTTC. Translating it yields CASSPPESRGAYEQYF.

V is TRBV19 and J is TRBJ2-2; D tentatively fits TRBD1 or TRBD2 (7 bases each). V lost 5 bases and J lost 0, with 25 bases in between. Germline V gives CDR1 LNHDA, CDR2 SQIVND (reference sequence). There are 20 residues in the CDR3. The CDR3 loop reads CASSAQMGGDSTTNTGELFF. CDR3 in DNA: TGTGCCAGTAGTGCTCAAATGGGGGGGGACAGCACTACGAACACCGGGGAGCTGTTTTTT.

The chain uses TRBV13 and TRBJ2-2; D remains unclear. CDR3 length: 12 amino acids. CDR1 PRHDT and CDR2 FYEKMQ come from the germline V gene (reference sequence). The V gene lost 0 bases and the J gene lost 7 bases, with 3 bases spanning the gap. For the CDR3, the DNA is TGTGCCAGCAGCTTAGGCTACGGGGAGCTGTTTTTT. This encodes CASSLGYGELFF.

The V call is TRBV28, the J call TRBJ1-1; the match to TRBD1 covers 8 bases. After removal of 6 bases from V and 5 bases from J, the junction contained 8 bases not matched to a gene. Germline V gives CDR1 MDHEN, CDR2 SYDVKM. CDR3 length: 14 amino acids. Written as DNA, the CDR3 is TGTGCCAGCAGCCTCAGGGGGCTGGGAACTGAAGCTTTCTTT. This encodes CASSLRGLGTEAFF.

This clone was recorded once. CDR3 coding DNA: TGTGCCAGCAGGTTCAGGGATGAAGCTTTCTTT. It yields the protein CASRFRDEAFF. The chain joins TRBV28 to TRBJ1-1, with D maybe TRBD1 (5 bases). The V end was cut by 6 bases, the J end by 7 bases, with 9 bases between. This CDR3 has 11 residues. Germline lookup yields CDR1 MDHEN and CDR2 SYDVKM. The entire variable domain, with the rest obtained from reference TRBV28 and TRBJ1-1, is as follows: DVKVTQSSRYLVKRTGEKVFLECVQDMDHENMFWYRQDPGLGLRLIYFSYDVKMKEKGDIPEGYSVSREKKERFSLILESASTNQTSMYLCASRFRDEAFFGQGTRLTVV.

V gene TRBV30 combines with J gene TRBJ2-7; D could derive from TRBD1 or TRBD2 (6 bases each). This CDR3 has 15 amino acids. The V and J ends lost 0 bases and 9 bases respectively, with 21 bases between them. Germline loops: CDR1 GTSNPN, CDR2 SVGIG (reference sequence). The CDR3 DNA sequence: TGTGCCTGGAGTGTCTCGGCCTTAGACAGGCGGGGGCAGTACTTC. Residues: CAWSVSALDRRGQYF.

This rearrangement joins TRBV18 to TRBJ2-5, with D tentatively TRBD1 or TRBD2 (6 bases each). The ends were cut back, 6 bases at V and 5 bases at J, with 16 bases in the middle. The CDR3 loop spans 14 amino acids. The germline V gene has CDR1 KGHSH and CDR2 LQKENI. The CDR3 DNA follows: TGTGCCAGCTCTCGAAGGGGGGACGGGGAGACCCAGTACTTC. Its translation: CASSRRGDGETQYF.

This chain connects TRBV9 to TRBJ1-4; no definite D call. V lost 4 bases and J lost 7, with 14 bases in between. CDR1 SGDLS and CDR2 YYNGEE come from the germline V gene. The CDR3 totals 14 residues. The CDR3 DNA is TGTGCCAGCAGCTCCCGAGCCGGGATTGAAAAACTGTTTTTT. Protein sequence: CASSSRAGIEKLFF.

V gene TRBV10-2 combines with J gene TRBJ2-3; the match to TRBD2 covers 10 bases. Trimming removed 2 bases from V and 1 base from J; junction bases left unmatched: 3. This CDR3 has 16 residues. CDR1 WSHSY and CDR2 SAAADI come from the germline V gene. CDR3 in DNA: TGCGCCAGCAGTGAGGGACTAGCGGCAGGCACAGATACGCAGTATTTT. As protein: CASSEGLAAGTDTQYF.

The rearrangement uses TRBV28 and TRBJ2-1, with 13 bases fitting TRBD2. Germline V gene sequence: CDR1 MDHEN, CDR2 SYDVKM. The V segment lost 5 bases and the J segment 5 bases; nucleotides outside the gene matches: 6. The CDR3 loop spans 16 amino acids. CDR3 nucleotides: TGTGCCAGCAGTCCCATCGGACTAGCGGGAGACAATGAGCAGTTCTTC. This translates into CASSPIGLAGDNEQFF.

CDR3 in DNA: TGTGCCAGCAGCCCAGGAGGGTCTCAAGCGGATGAGCAGTTCTTC. Translation gives CASSPGGSQADEQFF. The chain is built from TRBV6-2 or TRBV6-3 and TRBJ2-1, with D perhaps TRBD2 (6 bases). Looked up from germline, CDR1 is MNHEY and CDR2 is SVGEGT. V was clipped by 6 bases and J by 8 bases, with 20 bases between them. This CDR3 has 15 residues.

The chain is built from TRBV20-1 and TRBJ1-1; no reliable D call. The CDR3 consists of 16 residues. In germline, CDR1 is DFQATT, CDR2 SNEGSKA (reference sequence). V was shortened by 3 bases and J by 3 bases, with 20 bases between the two germline ends. This CDR3 reads CSASYPRDWMDTEAFF. The CDR3 DNA reads TGCAGTGCTAGTTACCCACGAGACTGGATGGACACTGAAGCTTTCTTT.

The CDR3 is CASSLEFGQLAEYEQYF. The CDR3 bases are TGTGCCAGCAGCCTAGAATTCGGACAGCTAGCAGAATACGAGCAGTACTTC. The V and J genes are TRBV13 and TRBJ2-7; tentative D call: TRBD1 (6 bases). V was cut by 5 bases and J by 4 bases, with 24 bases left in between. Per the germline V gene, CDR1 is PRHDT and CDR2 is FYEKMQ (reference sequence). This CDR3 has 17 amino acids.